Here is one TCR beta chain with its context. The table came from immunoSEQ multiplex PCR; TCRdb's copy has only in-frame clones and leaves some out. The sample has fewer than 350,000 clones, 80% to 85% seen once. This specimen belongs to a study of blood T cell repertoires in COVID-19. Overall study: In each case, the material was cDNA or gDNA derived from T cells, B-cell-depleted T cells, or PBMCs.

Germline assignment: CDR1 SNHLY and CDR2 FYNNEI. The junction had 14 bases not matched to a gene; V was cut back by 6 bases and J by 7 bases. This CDR3 has 16 amino acids. This chain uses TRBV2 with TRBJ2-1, with 8 bases lining up with TRBD2. The specimen sequenced was peripheral blood. This receptor was obtained from a woman aged 60-70 years with active or convalescent COVID-19. The CDR3 region is CASRYLLSGGGNEQFF. The CDR3 DNA sequence: TGTGCCAGCAGGTACCTACTGAGTGGCGGGGGGAATGAGCAGTTCTTC.